These T cell receptor beta chains were read from a single sample in a study of shared clonotypes between healthy human individuals. Only in-frame clones appear in the TCRdb table, and some are missing; sequencing was by immunoSEQ multiplex PCR. The data hold hundreds of thousands of clones, with about 74% observed a single time. Sequenced sample: PBMCs. These receptors were taken from a woman aged 40 to 55 in good health. Some clones in this sample may be carry-over from other donors' samples. CDR3s include the opening cysteine and the closing phenylalanine or tryptophan. Fields, in order: J gene, V gene, D gene, clone size, CDR3 DNA, CDR3 protein. D genes are given only for firm matches. Expanded clones are given a class, and other clones once, few, many or no size at all.

J: TRBJ1-5
V: TRBV28
D: -
size: few
DNA: TGTGCCAGCAGTTTTTCCGGCAATCAGCCCCAGCATTTT
CDR3: CASSFSGNQPQHF

J: TRBJ2-7
V: TRBV7-9
D: TRBD2
size: -
DNA: TGTGCCAGCAGCTTGCTACTAGCGGGAGGGCCGAACGAGCAGTACTTC
CDR3: CASSLLLAGGPNEQYF

J: TRBJ2-7
V: TRBV10-3
D: TRBD1
size: -
DNA: TGTGCCATCAGTGAAGGGGGCACCTACGAGCAGTACTTC
CDR3: CAISEGGTYEQYF

J: TRBJ1-3
V: TRBV6-5
D: -
size: -
DNA: TGTGCCAGCAGTCGGGGGCCTGGAAACACCATATATTTT
CDR3: CASSRGPGNTIYF

J: TRBJ1-5
V: TRBV7-2
D: -
size: -
DNA: TGTGCCAGCAGCTTATTGGGGGGGGCTTATCAGCCCCAGCATTTT
CDR3: CASSLLGGAYQPQHF

J: TRBJ2-5
V: TRBV5-4
D: -
size: -
DNA: TGTGCCAGCAGCTTGGCGGGGGACTCACGGGGGTACCAAGAGACCCAGTACTTC
CDR3: CASSLAGDSRGYQETQYF

J: TRBJ2-7
V: TRBV13
D: -
size: -
DNA: TGTGCCAGCAGCCCACTCGTTCCGGGGCAGGGGTACGAGCAGTACTTC
CDR3: CASSPLVPGQGYEQYF

J: TRBJ2-3
V: TRBV28
D: -
size: -
DNA: TGTGCCAGCAGCGCAGGCGGGGCAACAGATACGCAGTATTTT
CDR3: CASSAGGATDTQYF

J: TRBJ2-5
V: TRBV15
D: -
size: -
DNA: TGTGCCACCAGCAGAGATCCCTCCGGGAGTGAGACCCAGTACTTC
CDR3: CATSRDPSGSETQYF

J: TRBJ1-1
V: TRBV5-1
D: -
size: -
DNA: TGCGCCAGTAAGGGGGGGCAGAACACTGAAGCTTTCTTT
CDR3: CASKGGQNTEAFF

J: TRBJ1-3
V: TRBV6-6
D: -
size: -
DNA: TGTGCCAGCAGTTTGCCAGGGGCTGGAAACACCATATATTTT
CDR3: CASSLPGAGNTIYF

J: TRBJ2-7
V: TRBV29-1
D: TRBD1
size: many
DNA: TGCAGCGTCGGACAGGACCCCGCCGAGCAGTACTTC
CDR3: CSVGQDPAEQYF

J: TRBJ2-5
V: TRBV7-2
D: -
size: -
DNA: TGTGCCAGCAGCTTCGGTCTACCCGAGACCCAGTACTTC
CDR3: CASSFGLPETQYF

J: TRBJ2-1
V: TRBV5-1
D: -
size: -
DNA: TGCGCCAGCAGCTTCTCCGCCGACGGCTACAATGAGCAGTTCTTC
CDR3: CASSFSADGYNEQFF

J: TRBJ2-1
V: TRBV5-5
D: -
size: -
DNA: TGTGCCAGCAGCTTTTTTGCAGGGATGAACAATGAGCAGTTCTTC
CDR3: CASSFFAGMNNEQFF

J: TRBJ1-4
V: TRBV28
D: -
size: -
DNA: TGTGCCAGCAGTTTCCCTGGTTTTGGGGGGCTGGAAAAACTGTTTTTT
CDR3: CASSFPGFGGLEKLFF

J: TRBJ1-1
V: TRBV15
D: -
size: once
DNA: TGTGCCACCAGCAGAGATCCAGGACGCGGCTCGAACACTGAAGCTTTCTTT
CDR3: CATSRDPGRGSNTEAFF

J: TRBJ2-6
V: TRBV4-3
D: -
size: -
DNA: TGCGCCAGCAGCCAAGTGGTGGGCTCTGGGGCCAACGTCCTGACTTTC
CDR3: CASSQVVGSGANVLTF

J: TRBJ1-2
V: TRBV28
D: TRBD1
size: -
DNA: TGTGCCAGCAGGTCCGGGACAGGGGCAAGCGGCTACACCTTC
CDR3: CASRSGTGASGYTF

J: TRBJ2-3
V: TRBV2
D: -
size: -
DNA: TGTGCCAGCAGCCGGACTCTCTCCGGGCAGGGCGCAGATACGCAGTATTTT
CDR3: CASSRTLSGQGADTQYF

J: TRBJ2-6
V: TRBV9
D: TRBD1
size: -
DNA: TGTGCCAGCAGCCCAGGGGACAGGTTCTACTCTGGGGCCAACGTCCTGACTTTC
CDR3: CASSPGDRFYSGANVLTF

J: TRBJ2-2
V: TRBV11-2
D: -
size: once
DNA: TGTGCCAGCAGCTTAGCCCCGAACACCGGGGAGCTGTTTTTT
CDR3: CASSLAPNTGELFF

J: TRBJ1-2
V: TRBV29-1
D: -
size: -
DNA: TGCAGCGTGGAATCCTATAACTATGGCTACACCTTC
CDR3: CSVESYNYGYTF

J: TRBJ1-2
V: TRBV19
D: -
size: -
DNA: TGCGCCAGTACCGGGGGCTATGGCTACACCTTC
CDR3: CASTGGYGYTF

J: TRBJ2-7
V: TRBV5-6
D: TRBD1
size: few
DNA: TGTGCCAGCAGCCCGGGGACAGGGAGGGTTTACGAGCAGTACTTC
CDR3: CASSPGTGRVYEQYF

J: TRBJ2-7
V: TRBV9
D: -
size: -
DNA: TGTGCCAGCGGAGTAGACTACGAGCAGTACTTC
CDR3: CASGVDYEQYF

J: TRBJ1-1
V: TRBV9
D: -
size: -
DNA: TGTGCCAGCAGTGACCTCCATGGGACGAACACTGAAGCTTTCTTT
CDR3: CASSDLHGTNTEAFF

J: TRBJ1-5
V: TRBV28
D: TRBD1
size: -
DNA: TGTGCCAGCAGTTTAAGCCAGGGGGCAGGTCAGCCCCAGCATTTT
CDR3: CASSLSQGAGQPQHF

J: TRBJ2-7
V: TRBV11-2
D: -
size: once
DNA: TGTGCCAGCAGCCGAATCCCACAGGGAAACTCCTACGAGCAGTACTTC
CDR3: CASSRIPQGNSYEQYF

J: TRBJ1-2
V: TRBV5-1
D: -
size: -
DNA: TGCGCCAGCAGCTTGGAAGGTCCCGGTAGGGCAGGGAAAAACGATGGCTACACCTTC
CDR3: CASSLEGPGRAGKNDGYTF

J: TRBJ2-1
V: TRBV4-3
D: -
size: -
DNA: TGCGCCAGCAGCCCCGCTACTGGGACGCTTACAGGGAATGAGCAGTTCTTC
CDR3: CASSPATGTLTGNEQFF

J: TRBJ2-5
V: TRBV7-7
D: -
size: -
DNA: TGTGCCAGCAGCTTAGGGCCCGGGGGCGTAAAAGAGACCCAGTACTTC
CDR3: CASSLGPGGVKETQYF

J: TRBJ1-1
V: TRBV11-2
D: -
size: few
DNA: TGTGCCAGCAGCTTAGTAGCAGGGTCCACTGAAGCTTTCTTT
CDR3: CASSLVAGSTEAFF

J: TRBJ1-1
V: TRBV5-1
D: TRBD1
size: few
DNA: TGCGCCAGTGCGCCGACCGGGACAGGAGAGTCGGCTTTCTTT
CDR3: CASAPTGTGESAFF

J: TRBJ2-1
V: TRBV18
D: TRBD2
size: -
DNA: TGTGCCAGCTCACCCCGGCGGGGGTCCAATGAGCAGTTCTTC
CDR3: CASSPRRGSNEQFF

J: TRBJ2-2
V: TRBV6-5
D: TRBD2
size: -
DNA: TGTGCCAGCAGTTACGGCGGGAGGGCGTCCGGGGAGCTGTTTTTT
CDR3: CASSYGGRASGELFF

J: TRBJ2-7
V: TRBV30
D: TRBD2
size: few
DNA: TGTGCCTGGCACCCGGGACTAGCGGGAGGCGAGCAGTACTTC
CDR3: CAWHPGLAGGEQYF

J: TRBJ2-7
V: TRBV2
D: TRBD1
size: -
DNA: TGTGCCAGCAGCTACAGGGGTCGCGAGCAGTACTTC
CDR3: CASSYRGREQYF